This entry concerns a single T cell receptor beta chain. What it binds is unknown. This CDR3 has 14 amino acids. Losses at the gene ends were 5 bases for V and 4 bases for J; bases not matched to a gene: 9. Germline assignment: CDR1 DFQATT and CDR2 SNEGSKA (reference sequence). Treatment described: approximately nine-day PBMC culture with coronavirus spike peptide pools or control peptides (ViraFEST assay). The record originates from a study of vaccination and CD4 T cells after COVID-19. Across the whole study: After nasal swab PCR-confirmed SARS-CoV-2, eight to ten convalescents had mild disease and one severe. Comprising six males and four females, the convalescent participants counted two Hispanic individuals among them.

Scientists ran DNA taken from cultured CD4+ T cells through the Oncomine TCR Beta short-read assay for sequencing. One entry per CDR3 protein results from TCRdb running MiXCR on the PCR reads. Of approximately 19,000 distinct CDR3 sequences listed, roughly 64% were seen once; the top ten hold roughly 8%. The sample consisted of CD4+ T cells from blood, cultured in vitro. The chain combines TRBV20-1 with TRBJ2-5, with 8 bases aligning to TRBD2. This receptor was taken from a human donor who had recovered from COVID-19. The CDR3 region is CSAPREGRSETQYF. The DNA of the CDR3 is TGCAGTGCTCCCCGGGAGGGGCGTTCAGAGACCCAGTACTTC.